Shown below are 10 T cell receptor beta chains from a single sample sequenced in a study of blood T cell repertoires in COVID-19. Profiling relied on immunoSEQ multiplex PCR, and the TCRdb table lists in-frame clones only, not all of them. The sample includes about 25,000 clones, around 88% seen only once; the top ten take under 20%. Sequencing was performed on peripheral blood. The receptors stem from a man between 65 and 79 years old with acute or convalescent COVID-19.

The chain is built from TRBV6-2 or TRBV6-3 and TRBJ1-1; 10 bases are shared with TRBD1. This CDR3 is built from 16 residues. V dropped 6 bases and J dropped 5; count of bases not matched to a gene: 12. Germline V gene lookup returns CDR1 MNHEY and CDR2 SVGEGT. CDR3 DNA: TGTGCCAGCAGCCAGACAGGGGGCGGACTCGGAACTGAAGCTTTCTTT. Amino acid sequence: CASSQTGGGLGTEAFF.

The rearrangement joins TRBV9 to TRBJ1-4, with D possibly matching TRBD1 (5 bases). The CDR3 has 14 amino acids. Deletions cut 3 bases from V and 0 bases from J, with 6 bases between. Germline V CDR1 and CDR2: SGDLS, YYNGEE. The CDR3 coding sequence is TGTGCCAGCAGCGGGACACCAACTAATGAAAAACTGTTTTTT. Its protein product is CASSGTPTNEKLFF.

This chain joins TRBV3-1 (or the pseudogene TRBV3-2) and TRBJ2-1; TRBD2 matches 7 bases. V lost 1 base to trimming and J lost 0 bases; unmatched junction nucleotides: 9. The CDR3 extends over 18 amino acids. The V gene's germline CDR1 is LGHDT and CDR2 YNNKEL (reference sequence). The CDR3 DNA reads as TGTGCCAGCAGCCAAGTCGGTAGCCGGGAGGCCTCCTACAATGAGCAGTTCTTC. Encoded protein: CASSQVGSREASYNEQFF.

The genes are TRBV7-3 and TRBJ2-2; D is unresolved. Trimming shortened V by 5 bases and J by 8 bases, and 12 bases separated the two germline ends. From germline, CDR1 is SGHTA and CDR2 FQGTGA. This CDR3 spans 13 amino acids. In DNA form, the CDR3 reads TGTGCCAGCAGCCGACCGCCCGGGGGGGAGCTGTTTTTT. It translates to CASSRPPGGELFF.

The CDR3 DNA reads as TGTGCCAGCAGCCAACGCCTAGCGGGAGGGCTCGTGACCTACGAGCAGTACTTC. Protein sequence: CASSQRLAGGLVTYEQYF. The chain recombines TRBV3-1 (or the pseudogene TRBV3-2) with TRBJ2-7; 12 bases align to TRBD2. The CDR3 is 18 amino acids. CDR1 LGHDT and CDR2 YNNKEL come from the germline V gene (reference sequence). The ends lost 2 bases at V and 2 bases at J; junction bases unmatched: 10.

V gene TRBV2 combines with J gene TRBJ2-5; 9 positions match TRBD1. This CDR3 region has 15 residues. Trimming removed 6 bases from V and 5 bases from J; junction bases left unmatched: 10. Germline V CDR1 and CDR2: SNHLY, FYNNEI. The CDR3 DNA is TGTGCCAGCAGGAGGGGGACAGGGAAGTATGAGACCCAGTACTTC. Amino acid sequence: CASRRGTGKYETQYF.

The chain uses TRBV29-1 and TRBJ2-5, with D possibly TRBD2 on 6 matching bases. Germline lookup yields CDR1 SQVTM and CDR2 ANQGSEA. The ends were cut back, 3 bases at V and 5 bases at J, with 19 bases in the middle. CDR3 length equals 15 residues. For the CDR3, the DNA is TGCAGCGTTGACACGGGAGCATCTTCTATGGAGACCCAGTACTTC. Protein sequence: CSVDTGASSMETQYF.

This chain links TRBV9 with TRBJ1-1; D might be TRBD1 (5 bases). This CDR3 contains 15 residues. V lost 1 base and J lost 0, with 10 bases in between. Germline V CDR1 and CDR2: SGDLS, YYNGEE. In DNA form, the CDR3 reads TGTGCCAGCAGCGTAACAGGATTCATGAACACTGAAGCTTTCTTT. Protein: CASSVTGFMNTEAFF.

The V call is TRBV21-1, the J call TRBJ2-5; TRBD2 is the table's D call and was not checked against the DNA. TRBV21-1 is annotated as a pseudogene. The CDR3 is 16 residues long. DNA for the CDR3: TGTGCCAGCAGAAGGGGGCTAGCGGGAGACGGTGAGACCCAGTACTTC. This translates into CASRRGLAGDGETQYF.

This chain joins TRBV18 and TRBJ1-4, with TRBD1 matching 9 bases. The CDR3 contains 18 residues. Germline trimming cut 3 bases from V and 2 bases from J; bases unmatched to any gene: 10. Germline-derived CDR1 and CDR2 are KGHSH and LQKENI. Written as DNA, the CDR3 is TGTGCCAGCTCACCGACACAGGGGGCCGGCTCGACTAATGAAAAACTGTTTTTT. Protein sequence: CASSPTQGAGSTNEKLFF.